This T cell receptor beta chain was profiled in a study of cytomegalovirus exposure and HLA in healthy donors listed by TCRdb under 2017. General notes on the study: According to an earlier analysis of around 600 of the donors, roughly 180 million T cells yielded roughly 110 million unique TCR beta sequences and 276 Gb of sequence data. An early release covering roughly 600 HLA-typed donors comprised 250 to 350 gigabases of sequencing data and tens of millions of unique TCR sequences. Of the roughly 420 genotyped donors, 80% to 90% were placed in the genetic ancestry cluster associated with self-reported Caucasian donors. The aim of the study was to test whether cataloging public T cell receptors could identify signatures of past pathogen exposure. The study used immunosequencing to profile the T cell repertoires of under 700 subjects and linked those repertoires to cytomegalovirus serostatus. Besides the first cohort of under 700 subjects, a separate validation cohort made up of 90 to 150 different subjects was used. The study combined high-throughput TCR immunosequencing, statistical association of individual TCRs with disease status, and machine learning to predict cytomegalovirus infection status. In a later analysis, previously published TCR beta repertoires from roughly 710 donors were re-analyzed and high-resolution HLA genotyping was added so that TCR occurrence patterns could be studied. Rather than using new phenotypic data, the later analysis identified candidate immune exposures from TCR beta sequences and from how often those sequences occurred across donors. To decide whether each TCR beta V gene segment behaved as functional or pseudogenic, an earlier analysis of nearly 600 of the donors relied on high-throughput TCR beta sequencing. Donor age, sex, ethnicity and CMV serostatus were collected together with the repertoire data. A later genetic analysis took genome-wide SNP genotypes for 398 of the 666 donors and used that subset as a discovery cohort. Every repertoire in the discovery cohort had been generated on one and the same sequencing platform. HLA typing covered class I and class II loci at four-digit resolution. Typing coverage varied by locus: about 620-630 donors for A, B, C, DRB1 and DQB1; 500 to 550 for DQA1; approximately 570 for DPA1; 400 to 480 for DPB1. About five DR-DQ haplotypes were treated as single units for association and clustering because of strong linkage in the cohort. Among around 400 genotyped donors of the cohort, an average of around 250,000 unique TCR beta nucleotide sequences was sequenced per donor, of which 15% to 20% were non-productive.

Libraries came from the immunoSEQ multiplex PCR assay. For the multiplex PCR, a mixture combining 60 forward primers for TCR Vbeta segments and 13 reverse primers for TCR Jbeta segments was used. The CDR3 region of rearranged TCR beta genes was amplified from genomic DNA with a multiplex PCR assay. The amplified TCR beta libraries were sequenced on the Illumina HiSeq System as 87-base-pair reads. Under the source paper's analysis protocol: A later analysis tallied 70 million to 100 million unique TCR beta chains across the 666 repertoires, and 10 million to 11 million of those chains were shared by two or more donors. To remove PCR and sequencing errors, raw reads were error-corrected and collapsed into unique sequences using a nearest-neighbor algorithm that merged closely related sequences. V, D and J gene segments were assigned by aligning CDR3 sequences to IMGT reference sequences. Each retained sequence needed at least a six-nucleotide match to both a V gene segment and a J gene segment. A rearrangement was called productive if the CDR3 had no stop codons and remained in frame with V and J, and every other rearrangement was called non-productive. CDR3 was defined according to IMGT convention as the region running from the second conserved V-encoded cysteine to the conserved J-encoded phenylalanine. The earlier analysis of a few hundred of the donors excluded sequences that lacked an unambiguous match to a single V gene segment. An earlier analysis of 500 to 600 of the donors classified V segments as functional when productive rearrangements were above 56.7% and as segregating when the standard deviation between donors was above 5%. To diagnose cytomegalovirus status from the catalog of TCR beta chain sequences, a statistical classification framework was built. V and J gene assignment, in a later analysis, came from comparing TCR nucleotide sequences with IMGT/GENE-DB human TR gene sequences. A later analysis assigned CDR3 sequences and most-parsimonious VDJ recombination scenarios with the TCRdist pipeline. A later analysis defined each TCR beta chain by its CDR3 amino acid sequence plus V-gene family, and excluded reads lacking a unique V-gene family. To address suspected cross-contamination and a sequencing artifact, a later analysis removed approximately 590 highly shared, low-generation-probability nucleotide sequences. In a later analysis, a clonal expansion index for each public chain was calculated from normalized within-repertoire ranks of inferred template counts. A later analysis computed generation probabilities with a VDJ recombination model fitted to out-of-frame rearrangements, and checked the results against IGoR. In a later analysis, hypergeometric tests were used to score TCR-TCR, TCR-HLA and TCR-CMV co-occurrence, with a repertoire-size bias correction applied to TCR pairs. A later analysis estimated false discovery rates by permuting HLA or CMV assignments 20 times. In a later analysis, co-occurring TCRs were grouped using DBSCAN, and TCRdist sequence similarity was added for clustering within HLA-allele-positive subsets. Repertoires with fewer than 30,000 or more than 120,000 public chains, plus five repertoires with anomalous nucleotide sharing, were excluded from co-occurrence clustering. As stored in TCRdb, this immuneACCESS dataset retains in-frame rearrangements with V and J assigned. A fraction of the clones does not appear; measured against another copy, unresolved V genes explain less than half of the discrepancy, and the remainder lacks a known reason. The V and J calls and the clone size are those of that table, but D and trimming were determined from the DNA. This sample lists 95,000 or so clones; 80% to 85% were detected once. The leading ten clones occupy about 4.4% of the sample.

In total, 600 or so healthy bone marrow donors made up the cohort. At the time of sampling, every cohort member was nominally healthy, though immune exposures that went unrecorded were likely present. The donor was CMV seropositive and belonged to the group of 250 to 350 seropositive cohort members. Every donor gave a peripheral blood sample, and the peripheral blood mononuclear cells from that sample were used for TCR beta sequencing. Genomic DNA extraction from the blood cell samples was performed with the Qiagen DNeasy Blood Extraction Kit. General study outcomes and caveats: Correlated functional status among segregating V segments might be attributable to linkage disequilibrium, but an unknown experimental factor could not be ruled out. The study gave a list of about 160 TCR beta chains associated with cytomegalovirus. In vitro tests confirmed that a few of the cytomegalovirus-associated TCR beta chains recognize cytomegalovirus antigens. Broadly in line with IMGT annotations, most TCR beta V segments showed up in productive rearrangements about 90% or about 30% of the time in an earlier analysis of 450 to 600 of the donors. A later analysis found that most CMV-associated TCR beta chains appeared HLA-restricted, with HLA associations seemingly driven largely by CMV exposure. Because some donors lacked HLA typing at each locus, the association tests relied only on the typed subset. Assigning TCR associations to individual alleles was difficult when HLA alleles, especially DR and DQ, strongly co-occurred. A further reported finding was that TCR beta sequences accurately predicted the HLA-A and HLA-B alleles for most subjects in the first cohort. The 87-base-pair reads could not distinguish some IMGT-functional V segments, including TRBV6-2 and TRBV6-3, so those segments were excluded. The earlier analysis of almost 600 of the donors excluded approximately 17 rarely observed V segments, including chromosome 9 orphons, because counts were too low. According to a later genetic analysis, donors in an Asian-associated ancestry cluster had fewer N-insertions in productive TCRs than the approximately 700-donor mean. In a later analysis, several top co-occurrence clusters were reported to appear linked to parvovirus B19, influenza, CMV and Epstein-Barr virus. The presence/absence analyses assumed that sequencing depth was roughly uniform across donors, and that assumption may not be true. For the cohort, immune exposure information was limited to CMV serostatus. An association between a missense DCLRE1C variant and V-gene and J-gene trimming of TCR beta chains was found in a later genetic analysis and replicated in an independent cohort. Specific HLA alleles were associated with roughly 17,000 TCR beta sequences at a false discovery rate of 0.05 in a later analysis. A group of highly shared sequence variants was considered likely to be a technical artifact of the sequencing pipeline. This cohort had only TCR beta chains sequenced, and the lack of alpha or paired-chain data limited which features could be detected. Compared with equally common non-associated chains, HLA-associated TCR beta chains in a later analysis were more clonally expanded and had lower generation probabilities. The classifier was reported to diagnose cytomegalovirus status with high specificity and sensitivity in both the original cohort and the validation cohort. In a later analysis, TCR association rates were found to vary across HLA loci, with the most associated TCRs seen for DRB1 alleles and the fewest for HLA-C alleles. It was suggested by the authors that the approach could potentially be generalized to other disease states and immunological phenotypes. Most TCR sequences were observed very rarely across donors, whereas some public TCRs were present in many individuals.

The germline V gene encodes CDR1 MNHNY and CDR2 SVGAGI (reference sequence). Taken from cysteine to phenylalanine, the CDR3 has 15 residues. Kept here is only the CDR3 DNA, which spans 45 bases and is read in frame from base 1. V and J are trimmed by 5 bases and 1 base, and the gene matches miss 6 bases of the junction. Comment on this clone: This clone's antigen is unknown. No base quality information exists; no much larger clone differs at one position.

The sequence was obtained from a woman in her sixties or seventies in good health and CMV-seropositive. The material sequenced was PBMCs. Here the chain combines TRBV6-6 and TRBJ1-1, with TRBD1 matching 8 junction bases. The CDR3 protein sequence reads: CASSKGQGTNTEAFF. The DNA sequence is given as TGTGCCAGCAGTAAAGGACAGGGAACGAACACTGAAGCTTTCTTT.